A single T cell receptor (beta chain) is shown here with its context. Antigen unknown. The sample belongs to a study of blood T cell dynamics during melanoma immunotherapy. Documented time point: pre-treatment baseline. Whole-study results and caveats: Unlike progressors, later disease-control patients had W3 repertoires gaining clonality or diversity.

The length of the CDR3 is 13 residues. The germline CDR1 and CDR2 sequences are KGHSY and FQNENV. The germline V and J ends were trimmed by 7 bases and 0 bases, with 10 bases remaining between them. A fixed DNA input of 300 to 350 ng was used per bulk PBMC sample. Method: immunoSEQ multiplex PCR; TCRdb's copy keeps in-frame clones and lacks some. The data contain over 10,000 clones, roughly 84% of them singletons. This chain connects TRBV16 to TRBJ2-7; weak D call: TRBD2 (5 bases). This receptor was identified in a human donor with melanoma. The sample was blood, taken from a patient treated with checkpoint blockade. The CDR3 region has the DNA TGTGCCAGCACCCGGAGGACCTCCTACGAGCAGTACTTC. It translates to CASTRRTSYEQYF.